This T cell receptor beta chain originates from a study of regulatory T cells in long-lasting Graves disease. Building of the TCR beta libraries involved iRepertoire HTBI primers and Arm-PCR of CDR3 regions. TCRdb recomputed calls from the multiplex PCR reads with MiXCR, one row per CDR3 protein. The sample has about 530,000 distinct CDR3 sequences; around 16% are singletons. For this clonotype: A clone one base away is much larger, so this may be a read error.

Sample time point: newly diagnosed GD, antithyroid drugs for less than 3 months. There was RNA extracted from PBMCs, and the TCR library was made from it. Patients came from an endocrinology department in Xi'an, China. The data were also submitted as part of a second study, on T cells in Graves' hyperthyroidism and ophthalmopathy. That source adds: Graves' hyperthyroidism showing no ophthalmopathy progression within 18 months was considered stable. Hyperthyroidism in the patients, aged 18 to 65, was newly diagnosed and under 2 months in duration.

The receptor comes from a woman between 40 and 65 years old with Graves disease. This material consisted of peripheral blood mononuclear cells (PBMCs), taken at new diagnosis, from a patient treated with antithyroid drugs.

CDR3 in DNA: TGCAGTGCAGCCGGGGTCGAAGAGACCCAGTACTTC. Residues: CSAAGVEETQYF. The chain combines TRBV20-1 with TRBJ2-5, with D possibly TRBD2 on 5 matching bases. The CDR3 extends over 12 amino acids. CDR1 is DFQATT, CDR2 SNEGSKA, per germline (reference sequence). The V and J ends lost 6 bases and 3 bases respectively, with 11 bases between them.